Listed below are T cell receptor beta chains from one sample, sequenced in a study of blood T cells in healthy people across ages. TCRdb re-analysed the 5' RACE reads in MiXCR, keeping a single row per CDR3 protein. The sample contains some 700,000 distinct CDR3 sequences, roughly 20% of which appear only once. The sample consisted of blood. The receptors here all came from a man between 65 and 85 years old in good health. CDR3s include the opening cysteine and the closing phenylalanine or tryptophan. A D gene is named only where the DNA matches it firmly. Clone size is shown for a subset of rows, as once, few, many or a class of expanded clone.

j_call clone_size d_call v_call cdr3_length cdr3_aa cdr3_nt
TRBJ1-1 few TRBD1 TRBV30 13 CAWGQGMNTEAFF TGTGCCTGGGGACAGGGGATGAACACTGAAGCTTTCTTT
TRBJ2-1 NA NA TRBV2 16 CASTPDRPFAYNEQFF TGTGCCAGCACCCCGGACCGACCTTTCGCCTACAATGAGCAGTTCTTC
TRBJ1-1 NA NA TRBV20-1 14 CSARFRGGDTEAFF TGCAGTGCTAGATTCCGGGGGGGGGACACTGAAGCTTTCTTT
TRBJ2-1 few TRBD1 TRBV10-3 13 CAIWTGLYNEQFF TGTGCCATCTGGACAGGACTTTACAATGAGCAGTTCTTC
TRBJ2-5 many NA TRBV24-1 15 CATSEARTDQETQYF TGTGCCACCAGTGAAGCTAGGACGGACCAAGAGACCCAGTACTTC
TRBJ2-1 NA NA TRBV3-1 15 CASSPLSGGGNEQFF TGTGCCAGCAGCCCCCTATCGGGGGGCGGGAATGAGCAGTTCTTC
TRBJ2-3 few TRBD2 TRBV20-1 17 CSGTTSGEAPSTDTQYF TGCAGTGGGACAACTAGCGGGGAAGCTCCTAGCACAGATACGCAGTATTTT
TRBJ2-5 NA NA TRBV20-1 12 CSAPSPKETQYF TGCAGTGCCCCCTCCCCAAAAGAGACCCAGTACTTC
TRBJ1-1 few NA TRBV18 13 CASSPVGFAEAFF TGTGCCAGCTCTCCGGTGGGGTTCGCTGAAGCTTTCTTT
TRBJ2-7 NA NA TRBV7-8 15 CASSLPGILSYEQYF TGTGCCAGCAGCTTACCAGGGATACTCTCCTACGAGCAGTACTTC
TRBJ2-2 few NA TRBV15 17 CATSRENAMLNTGELFF TGTGCCACCAGCAGAGAAAACGCGATGTTGAACACCGGGGAGCTGTTTTTT
TRBJ2-7 NA NA TRBV21-1 15 CASSNACRTSYEQYF TGTGCCAGCAGCAATGCCTGCCGAACCTCCTACGAGCAGTACTTC
TRBJ1-2 NA TRBD1 TRBV20-1 12 CSVSTGKAGYTF TGCAGTGTCTCGACAGGGAAGGCTGGCTACACCTTC
TRBJ2-6 NA NA TRBV20-1 12 CSSIWGANVLTF TGCAGTTCCATCTGGGGGGCCAACGTCCTGACTTTC
TRBJ2-3 NA NA TRBV2 15 CASSEGGLNTDTQYF TGTGCCAGCAGTGAAGGGGGACTGAACACAGATACGCAGTATTTT
TRBJ2-5 NA TRBD1 TRBV6-2/TRBV6-3 15 CASRFRDRPQETQYF TGTGCCAGCAGATTCCGGGACAGGCCGCAAGAGACCCAGTACTTC
TRBJ2-2 NA TRBD2 TRBV29-1 14 CSVELAGYTGELFF TGCAGCGTTGAACTAGCGGGTTACACCGGGGAGCTGTTTTTT
TRBJ1-3 NA NA TRBV6-5 16 CASSYSMSPSSNTIYF TGTGCCAGCAGTTACTCGATGTCCCCATCCTCAAACACCATATATTTT
TRBJ1-2 NA TRBD1 TRBV30 13 CAWSVGTVYGYTF TGTGCCTGGAGTGTTGGGACAGTCTATGGCTACACCTTC
TRBJ1-3 many NA TRBV25-1 15 CASPGRGIAGNTIYF TGTGCCAGCCCCGGCCGGGGGATAGCGGGAAACACCATATATTTT
TRBJ2-1 NA TRBD2 TRBV27 13 CASRRTSVTEQFF TGTGCCAGCAGGAGGACTAGCGTGACCGAGCAGTTCTTC
TRBJ2-2 NA TRBD2 TRBV6-1 15 CASSNSGGAPGELFF TGTGCCAGCAGTAATAGCGGGGGGGCCCCCGGGGAGCTGTTTTTT
TRBJ1-2 few NA TRBV5-1 15 CASSLFSPGSYGYTF TGCGCCAGCAGCTTGTTTTCCCCAGGTTCCTATGGCTACACCTTC
TRBJ1-1 NA NA TRBV27 14 CASSPRVGNTEAFF TGTGCCAGCAGCCCCAGGGTTGGGAACACTGAAGCTTTCTTT
TRBJ2-1 NA TRBD2 TRBV7-9 15 CASSLRTSGTNEQFF TGTGCCAGCAGCTTACGGACTAGCGGGACCAATGAGCAGTTCTTC
TRBJ2-7 few TRBD2 TRBV12-3/TRBV12-4 14 CASSGGAVFPEQYF TGTGCCAGCAGCGGGGGGGCCGTTTTTCCCGAGCAGTACTTC
TRBJ2-7 few NA TRBV3-1 12 CASSQAFDEQYF TGTGCCAGCAGCCAAGCCTTCGACGAGCAGTACTTC
TRBJ1-2 NA NA TRBV20-1 13 CSARGRGDYGYTF TGCAGTGCTAGGGGGAGGGGGGACTATGGCTACACCTTC
TRBJ2-7 few TRBD1 TRBV19 13 CASSTGQGGEQYF TGTGCCAGTAGTACCGGACAGGGTGGCGAGCAGTACTTC
TRBJ1-5 few NA TRBV12-3/TRBV12-4 13 CASSRDVDQPQHF TGTGCCAGCAGTCGGGACGTAGATCAGCCCCAGCATTTT
TRBJ2-1 few NA TRBV7-3 16 CASSLKTGVLNSEQFF TGTGCCAGCAGCTTAAAAACGGGAGTTCTGAACAGTGAGCAGTTCTTC
TRBJ2-1 many TRBD2 TRBV7-9 14 CASSLVSGVYEQFF TGTGCCAGCAGCTTAGTGAGCGGGGTTTATGAGCAGTTCTTC
TRBJ1-2 few NA TRBV5-6 13 CASSAQGLYGYTF TGTGCCAGCAGCGCTCAGGGGCTCTATGGCTACACCTTC
TRBJ1-3 NA NA TRBV24-1 11 CATSDGNTIYF TGTGCCACCAGTGATGGAAACACCATATATTTT
TRBJ2-1 NA NA TRBV20-1 14 CSARTPGLDNEQFF TGCAGTGCTAGAACCCCGGGACTCGACAATGAGCAGTTCTTC
TRBJ1-4 NA NA TRBV20-1 14 CSASARGLGEKLFF TGCAGTGCTAGTGCTCGAGGCCTCGGGGAAAAACTGTTTTTT
TRBJ2-3 NA TRBD2 TRBV6-5 17 CASSYVRLAGSTDTQYF TGTGCCAGCAGTTACGTCCGACTAGCGGGAAGCACAGATACGCAGTATTTT
TRBJ2-1 NA TRBD2 TRBV5-1 16 CASSSPGGISYNEQFF TGCGCCAGCAGCTCGCCGGGGGGGATTTCCTACAATGAGCAGTTCTTC
TRBJ1-2 few NA TRBV14 13 CASSQDSVYGYTF TGTGCCAGCAGCCAGGACTCTGTTTATGGCTACACCTTC
TRBJ1-1 few TRBD1 TRBV18 13 CASPGQTNTEAFF TGTGCCAGCCCGGGACAGACGAACACTGAAGCTTTCTTT
TRBJ2-3 few TRBD1 TRBV7-2 17 CASSFKGGGQGADTQYF TGTGCCAGCAGCTTTAAGGGGGGAGGACAGGGGGCGGATACGCAGTATTTT
TRBJ2-3 few TRBD2 TRBV28 15 CASSPPSGVTDTQYF TGTGCCAGCAGCCCTCCTAGCGGAGTCACAGATACGCAGTATTTT
TRBJ1-6 NA NA TRBV28 12 CASTQYNSPLHF TGTGCCAGCACCCAGTATAATTCACCCCTCCACTTT
TRBJ2-5 NA NA TRBV7-8 14 CASGLRTRQETQYF TGTGCCAGCGGATTGCGGACGCGCCAAGAGACCCAGTACTTC
TRBJ2-5 NA TRBD1 TRBV27 16 CASSGLGQGAQETQYF TGTGCCAGCAGCGGATTAGGACAGGGAGCACAAGAGACCCAGTACTTC